Below, 10 T cell receptor beta chains from the same sample are listed, as sequenced in a study of Ad26.COV2.S vaccination and SARS-CoV-2 variants. The repertoire was sequenced with immunoSEQ multiplex PCR; TCRdb's copy has only in-frame clones and lacks some. The sample has hundreds of thousands of clones, approximately 86% seen once. Treatment defined: 15 to 20 received Ad26.COV2.S at low or high dose, single or two shots; about five received placebo; per-sample allocation not given. Day 63 after the first vaccine or placebo injection was the time point for sampling. Sample: peripheral blood, taken in a trial of Ad26.COV2.S vaccine versus placebo. These receptors all come from a person between 18 and 65 years old who received the Ad26.COV2.S COVID-19 vaccine or a placebo.

This chain links TRBV5-4 with TRBJ1-1, with 8 nucleotides matching TRBD1. V gave up 3 bases and J gave up 1 base; unmatched junction bases: 8. This CDR3 has 16 amino acids. CDR1 is SGHNT and CDR2 is YYREEE in the germline V gene (reference sequence). CDR3 nucleotide sequence: TGTGCCAGCAGCTGGATGCCCGGGACAGGGAACACTGAAGCTTTCTTT. Translating it yields CASSWMPGTGNTEAFF.

This sequence joins TRBV4-1 and TRBJ2-4; 8 nucleotides line up with TRBD1. The ends lost 1 base at V and 6 bases at J; junction bases unmatched: 2. The germline gives CDR1 MGHRA, CDR2 YSYEKL. This CDR3 contains 14 residues. CDR3 sequence: CASSQGTGRNIQYF. The DNA of the CDR3 is TGCGCCAGCAGCCAAGGGACAGGGAGAAACATTCAGTACTTC.

V usage is TRBV19 and J usage is TRBJ2-7, with TRBD2 identical over 8 bases. Trimming cost V 7 bases and J 3 bases; bases outside gene matches: 8. The CDR3 length is 14 residues. CDR1 and CDR2 from the germline V gene are LNHDA and SQIVND (reference sequence). This CDR3 is CASTIGGGGYEQYF. In nucleotides, the CDR3 is TGTGCCAGTACTATCGGGGGGGGCGGCTACGAGCAGTACTTC.

This rearrangement joins TRBV28 to TRBJ2-1; 9 nucleotides match TRBD1. V lost 6 bases to trimming and J lost 0 bases; unmatched junction nucleotides: 0. The germline gives CDR1 MDHEN, CDR2 SYDVKM. This CDR3 contains 14 residues. CDR3 protein: CASRTGGSYNEQFF. For the CDR3, the DNA is TGTGCCAGCAGGACAGGGGGCTCCTACAATGAGCAGTTCTTC. Looking up the rest from reference TRBV28 and TRBJ2-1 gives the full variable domain: DVKVTQSSRYLVKRTGEKVFLECVQDMDHENMFWYRQDPGLGLRLIYFSYDVKMKEKGDIPEGYSVSREKKERFSLILESASTNQTSMYLCASRTGGSYNEQFFGPGTRLTVL.

DNA for the CDR3: TGTGCCAGCAGCTCCGGGACTAGCGGGAACACCGGGGAGCTGTTTTTT. Its translation is CASSSGTSGNTGELFF. The J gene is TRBJ2-2, the V gene TRBV7-3; 11 bases are a match to TRBD2. Trimming at V came to 4 bases and at J to 1 base, leaving 2 bases not matched to a gene. The CDR3 runs to 16 residues. Germline CDR1 reads SGHTA; CDR2 reads FQGTGA.

This clone was recorded a few times. The chain has TRBV6-4 and TRBJ2-3; a possible D gene is TRBD1 (6 bases). The ends were cut back, 0 bases at V and 7 bases at J, with 11 bases in the middle. Germline CDR1 and CDR2: MRHNA and SNTAGT. This CDR3 spans 14 amino acids. CDR3 in DNA: TGTGCCAGCAGTGACTCCGGGACACCAAATACGCAGTATTTT. Amino acid sequence: CASSDSGTPNTQYF.

The chain joins TRBV24-1 to TRBJ2-1, with 7 bases aligning to TRBD2. After removal of 5 bases from V and 1 base from J, the junction contained 4 bases not matched to a gene. CDR3 length equals 15 residues. Germline CDR1 KGHDR, CDR2 SFDVKD. CDR3 sequence: CATSGAGASYNEQFF. The CDR3 bases are TGTGCCACCAGTGGGGCGGGAGCTTCCTACAATGAGCAGTTCTTC.

A single count supports this clone. The chain combines TRBV5-6 with TRBJ2-3; D ambiguous. The CDR3 is made up of 12 amino acids. Trimming cost V 2 bases and J 2 bases, with 3 bases left between them. Germline CDR1 and CDR2: SGHDT and YYEEEE. The CDR3 region is CASSFDTDTQYF. The CDR3 DNA sequence: TGTGCCAGCAGCTTCGACACAGATACGCAGTATTTT.

The chain recombines TRBV4-2 with TRBJ1-5; possibly TRBD1 for D (6 bases). Germline V lookup: CDR1 LGHNA, CDR2 YNFKEQ. CDR3 length equals 13 residues. V was clipped by 1 base and J by 7 bases, with 8 bases between them. CDR3 in amino acids: CASSQAQGQPQHF. The CDR3, as DNA: TGTGCCAGCAGCCAAGCGCAGGGGCAGCCCCAGCATTTT.

The chain joins TRBV7-8 to TRBJ2-7, with TRBD1 identical over 8 bases. J lost 3 bases, V lost 7 bases, and 8 bases had no gene match. CDR3 length: 14 amino acids. The germline CDR1 and CDR2 sequences are SGHVS and FQNEAQ. The chain's CDR3 is CASTSGQGIYEQYF. In DNA form, the CDR3 reads TGTGCCAGCACCTCTGGACAGGGCATCTACGAGCAGTACTTC. Looking up the rest from reference TRBV7-8 and TRBJ2-7 gives the full variable domain: GAGVSQSPRYKVAKRGQDVALRCDPISGHVSLFWYQQALGQGPEFLTYFQNEAQLDKSGLPSDRFFAERPEGSVSTLKIQRTQQEDSAVYLCASTSGQGIYEQYFGPGTRLTVT.